The next 20 T cell receptor beta chains were all read from a single sample in a study of blood T cell repertoires in COVID-19 (dated by TCRdb to the early 2020s). The library came from the immunoSEQ multiplex PCR assay. What TCRdb holds here is the immuneACCESS table cut down to in-frame rearrangements. Part of the clones is not present; checked against another copy, under half of the missing clones reflect an unresolved V gene, and the others are unexplained. This sample has tens of thousands of clones in its table, and around 83% of those were observed once. The ten largest clones represent 6.9% of the sample. Sequenced material: peripheral blood. Every receptor here comes from a man aged 25 to 40 with COVID-19, enrolled during active disease.

A single count supports this clone. The chain uses TRBV4-1 and TRBJ2-4; a possible D gene is TRBD2 (6 bases). With 1 base removed from V and 0 bases from J, the gap between germline ends came to 16 bases. Germline CDR1 reads MGHRA; CDR2 reads YSYEKL. This CDR3 has 18 residues. The CDR3 loop is CASSQVGSGLLAKNIQYF. CDR3 bases: TGCGCCAGCAGCCAAGTTGGCAGCGGACTACTAGCCAAAAACATTCAGTACTTC.

The chain joins TRBV10-3 to TRBJ1-2, with D hard to call. The CDR3 sequence is 13 residues long. Trimming cost V 2 bases and J 8 bases, with 12 bases left between them. CDR1 ENHRY and CDR2 SYGVKD come from the germline V gene. The CDR3 is CAISERSLGGYTF. CDR3 nucleotides: TGTGCCATCAGTGAGAGATCCCTAGGAGGCTACACCTTC.

As regards this clone: Other DNA sequences in this sample translate to the same CDR3. This chain connects TRBV19 to TRBJ1-3, with D unclear. The CDR3 is 13 residues long. The V gene lost 3 bases and the J gene lost 1 base, with 4 bases spanning the gap. Per germline, CDR1 LNHDA and CDR2 SQIVND (reference sequence). CDR3 residues: CASSILSGNTIYF. CDR3 in DNA: TGTGCCAGTAGTATCTTGTCTGGAAACACCATATATTTT.

This chain links TRBV6-2 or TRBV6-3 with TRBJ2-1; D remains unclear. The germline V gene encodes CDR1 MNHEY and CDR2 SVGEGT. V was pared by 6 bases and J by 0 bases, with 6 bases between. The CDR3 runs 13 residues. The CDR3 nucleotides read TGTGCCAGCAGCCGTAGCTCCTACAATGAGCAGTTCTTC. Translation: CASSRSSYNEQFF.

The V gene is TRBV28, the J gene TRBJ1-3, with 8 bases aligning to TRBD1. The ends lost 6 bases at V and 2 bases at J; junction bases unmatched: 12. CDR1 and CDR2 (germline): MDHEN, SYDVKM. The CDR3 contains 17 residues. CDR3 sequence (DNA): TGTGCCAGCAGACGTCTATTCTCAGGGGGCACTGGAAACACCATATATTTT. It encodes CASRRLFSGGTGNTIYF.

This clone came up a few times. V is TRBV7-2 and J is TRBJ1-3, with D perhaps matching TRBD1 (6 bases). V lost 5 bases to trimming and J lost 4 bases, with 15 bases between them. This CDR3 region has 15 residues. Germline V gene lookup returns CDR1 SGHTA and CDR2 FQGNSA. CDR3 sequence reads: CASSVGGAAGNTIYF. CDR3 nucleotides: TGTGCCAGCAGCGTGGGGGGGGCGGCGGGAAACACCATATATTTT. The full variable domain, with the rest looked up from reference TRBV7-2 and TRBJ1-3, is GAGVSQSPSNKVTEKGKDVELRCDPISGHTALYWYRQSLGQGLEFLIYFQGNSAPDKSGLPSDRFSAERTGGSVSTLTIQRTQQEDSAVYLCASSVGGAAGNTIYFGEGSWLTVV.

The chain has TRBV6-1 and TRBJ2-7, with D possibly TRBD1 on 7 matching bases. Germline CDR1 MNHNS, CDR2 SASEGT. Trimming stripped 2 bases from V and 5 bases from J, with 19 bases between. The CDR3 is 16 amino acids. The CDR3 reads CASSEPGAGGWNEQYF. Written as DNA, the CDR3 is TGTGCCAGCAGTGAACCGGGGGCAGGGGGGTGGAACGAGCAGTACTTC.

The rearrangement links TRBV6-2 or TRBV6-3 to TRBJ2-7, with D possibly matching TRBD1 (5 bases). CDR1 is MNHEY and CDR2 is SVGEGT in the germline V gene. CDR3 length equals 13 residues. Trimming cost V 2 bases and J 12 bases, with 17 bases left between them. CDR3 protein: CASSYPETARRYF. As DNA, the CDR3 is TGTGCCAGCAGTTACCCTGAGACAGCTAGGAGGTACTTC.

This CDR3 is CASSSPARGLTEAFF. The CDR3 nucleotides read TGTGCCAGCAGCTCCCCCGCCAGGGGGCTCACTGAAGCTTTCTTT. The V gene is TRBV7-9, the J gene TRBJ1-1; 8 positions agree with TRBD1. The CDR3 covers 15 residues. Germline V gene sequence: CDR1 SEHNR, CDR2 FQNEAQ (reference sequence). V shed 4 bases and J 4 bases; nucleotides not matched to a gene: 8.

The chain carries TRBV20-1 and TRBJ1-3; tentatively, D is TRBD1 (5 bases). Germline V gene sequence: CDR1 DFQATT, CDR2 SNEGSKA (reference sequence). Deletions cut 3 bases from V and 11 bases from J, with 11 bases between. The CDR3 extends over 11 amino acids. CDR3 amino acids: CSARGGVSIYF. The CDR3 DNA reads as TGCAGTGCTAGGGGGGGGGTGTCCATATATTTT.

The V call is TRBV3-1 (or the pseudogene TRBV3-2), the J call TRBJ2-5; D call uncertain. CDR1 LGHDT and CDR2 YNNKEL come from the germline V gene (reference sequence). The CDR3 has 13 amino acids. Between the trimmed V and J ends, which lost 5 bases and 1 base, there was a span of 8 bases. The CDR3 sequence is CASSSGGQETQYF. The CDR3 DNA reads as TGTGCCAGCAGCTCTGGCGGCCAAGAGACCCAGTACTTC.

The CDR3 loop reads CASSTAGTGDDEQFF. The DNA of the CDR3 is TGTGCCAGCAGCACAGCCGGGACAGGGGATGATGAGCAGTTCTTC. The V gene is TRBV11-1, the J gene TRBJ2-1, with 10 bases fitting TRBD1. CDR1 is SGHAT and CDR2 is FQDESV in the germline V gene (reference sequence). The CDR3 runs to 15 residues. The V and J ends lost 5 bases and 8 bases, in that order; junction bases with no gene match: 9.

This clone has more than one count but fewer than ten. The sample holds other DNA sequences that translate to the same CDR3. The chain links TRBV28 to TRBJ2-7; maybe TRBD1 (6 bases). This CDR3 has 13 residues. Germline loops: CDR1 MDHEN, CDR2 SYDVKM. V lost 2 bases and J lost 1, with 6 bases in between. This CDR3 is CASSLGQSYEQYF. CDR3 in DNA: TGTGCCAGCAGTTTAGGACAGTCCTACGAGCAGTACTTC.

The chain carries TRBV6-5 and TRBJ1-4, with TRBD1 identical over 7 bases. V lost 6 bases to trimming and J lost 10 bases; unmatched junction nucleotides: 11. The length of the CDR3 is 14 residues. Germline CDR1 and CDR2: MNHEY and SVGAGI. DNA of the CDR3: TGTGCCAGCAGACCCGACAGGGCTACTGGAAAACTGTTTTTT. It encodes CASRPDRATGKLFF.

The chain joins TRBV11-2 to TRBJ2-3; 9 nucleotides agree with TRBD1. With 4 bases clipped from V and 4 bases from J, the junction kept 6 bases outside the gene matches. Germline CDR1 reads SGHAT; CDR2 reads FQNNGV. The CDR3 spans 15 residues. CDR3: CASSSRTGGADTQYF. The CDR3 DNA reads TGTGCCAGCAGCTCTCGAACAGGGGGCGCAGATACGCAGTATTTT.

J is TRBJ1-1 and V is TRBV29-1; D not resolved. Germline loops: CDR1 SQVTM, CDR2 ANQGSEA. The V gene lost 7 bases and the J gene lost 0 bases, with 9 bases spanning the gap. The CDR3 spans 12 residues. The CDR3: CSAAQLNTEAFF. CDR3 coding DNA: TGCAGCGCCGCACAGTTGAACACTGAAGCTTTCTTT.

Note on this clone: Other DNA sequences of this sample code for an identical CDR3. The chain recombines TRBV19 with TRBJ1-5; 9 nucleotides align to TRBD1. CDR1 is LNHDA and CDR2 is SQIVND in the germline V gene (reference sequence). Trimming at V came to 7 bases and at J to 4 bases, leaving 5 bases not matched to a gene. The CDR3 is 14 residues long. CDR3 sequence reads: CASTRGQGNQPQHF. DNA for the CDR3: TGTGCCAGTACCAGAGGACAGGGGAATCAGCCCCAGCATTTT.

This clone was seen only a few times. This rearrangement joins TRBV4-1 to TRBJ2-1, with D possibly TRBD2 on 5 matching bases. Germline-derived CDR1 and CDR2 are MGHRA and YSYEKL. Trimming took off 2 bases at V and 6 bases at J, with 5 bases between the two ends. The CDR3 is 12 amino acids. CDR3: CASSQTSNEQFF. The CDR3, as DNA: TGCGCCAGCAGCCAAACTAGCAATGAGCAGTTCTTC.

This chain connects TRBV6-1 to TRBJ2-3; D call uncertain. Germline-derived CDR1 and CDR2 are MNHNS and SASEGT. The CDR3 is 17 amino acids. With 1 base removed from V and 0 bases from J, the gap between germline ends came to 14 bases. This chain's CDR3 is CASSEVSAVLSTDTQYF. In nucleotides, the CDR3 is TGTGCCAGCAGTGAAGTTTCGGCGGTTCTAAGCACAGATACGCAGTATTTT.

This chain links TRBV18 with TRBJ1-1; unclear D gene. Germline-derived CDR1 and CDR2 are KGHSH and LQKENI. Trimming cost V 3 bases and J 4 bases, with 12 bases left between them. The CDR3 is made up of 14 amino acids. For the CDR3, the DNA is TGTGCCAGCTCACCTCGGGCGGGCGGCACTGAAGCTTTCTTT. It specifies CASSPRAGGTEAFF.